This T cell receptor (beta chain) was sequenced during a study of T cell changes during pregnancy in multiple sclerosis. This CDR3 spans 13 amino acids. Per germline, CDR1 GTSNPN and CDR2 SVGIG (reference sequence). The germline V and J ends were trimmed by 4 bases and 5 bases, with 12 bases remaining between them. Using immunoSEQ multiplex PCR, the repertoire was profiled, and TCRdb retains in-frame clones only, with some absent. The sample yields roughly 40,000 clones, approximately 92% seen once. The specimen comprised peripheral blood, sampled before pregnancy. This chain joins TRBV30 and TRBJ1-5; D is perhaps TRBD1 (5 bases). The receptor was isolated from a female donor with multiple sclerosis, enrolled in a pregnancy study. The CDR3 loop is CAWTWGVDQPQHF. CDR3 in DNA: TGTGCCTGGACTTGGGGGGTTGATCAGCCCCAGCATTTT.